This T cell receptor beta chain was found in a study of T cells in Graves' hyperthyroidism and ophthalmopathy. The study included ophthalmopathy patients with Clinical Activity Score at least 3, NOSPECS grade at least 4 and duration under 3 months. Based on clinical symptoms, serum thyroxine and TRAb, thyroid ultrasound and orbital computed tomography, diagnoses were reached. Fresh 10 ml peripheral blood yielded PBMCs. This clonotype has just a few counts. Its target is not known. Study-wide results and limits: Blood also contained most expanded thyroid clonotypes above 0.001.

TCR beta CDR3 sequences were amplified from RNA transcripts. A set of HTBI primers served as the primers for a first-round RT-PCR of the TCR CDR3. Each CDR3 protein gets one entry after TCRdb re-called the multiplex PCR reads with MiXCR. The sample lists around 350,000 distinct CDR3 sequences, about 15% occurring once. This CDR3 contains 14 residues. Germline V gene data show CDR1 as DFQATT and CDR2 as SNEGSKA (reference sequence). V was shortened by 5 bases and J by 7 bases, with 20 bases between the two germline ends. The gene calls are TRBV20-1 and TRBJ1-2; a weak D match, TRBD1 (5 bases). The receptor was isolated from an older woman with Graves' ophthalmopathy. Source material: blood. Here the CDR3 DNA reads TGCAGTGCTGGGGGTTGGGGAAAAGACAGTGGCTACACCTTC. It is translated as CSAGGWGKDSGYTF.